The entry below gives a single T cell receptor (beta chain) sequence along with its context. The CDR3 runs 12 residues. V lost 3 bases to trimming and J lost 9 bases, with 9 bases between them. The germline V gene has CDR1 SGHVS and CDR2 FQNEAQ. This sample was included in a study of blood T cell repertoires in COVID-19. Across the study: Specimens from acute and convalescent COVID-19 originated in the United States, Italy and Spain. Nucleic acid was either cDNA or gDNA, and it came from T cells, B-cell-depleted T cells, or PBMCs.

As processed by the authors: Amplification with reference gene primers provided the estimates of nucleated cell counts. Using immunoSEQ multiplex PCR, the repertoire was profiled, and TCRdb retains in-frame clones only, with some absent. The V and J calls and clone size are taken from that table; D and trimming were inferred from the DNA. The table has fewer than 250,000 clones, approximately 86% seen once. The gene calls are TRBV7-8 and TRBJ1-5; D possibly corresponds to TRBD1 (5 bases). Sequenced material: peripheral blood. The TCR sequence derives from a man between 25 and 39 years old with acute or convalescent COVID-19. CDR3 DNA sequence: TGTGCCAGCAGCTTTACGGGGGGGCCCCAGCATTTT. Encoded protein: CASSFTGGPQHF. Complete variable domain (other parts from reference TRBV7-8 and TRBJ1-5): GAGVSQSPRYKVAKRGQDVALRCDPISGHVSLFWYQQALGQGPEFLTYFQNEAQLDKSGLPSDRFFAERPEGSVSTLKIQRTQQEDSAVYLCASSFTGGPQHFGDGTRLSIL.